This note documents a single T cell receptor (beta chain) sequence. This clonotype was counted at least ten times. The specificity of this receptor is unknown. Base qualities are missing; no much larger clone stands one base away. Patients with ophthalmopathy had moderately to severely active disease, with a Clinical Activity Score of 3 or more, a NOSPECS grade of 4 or more, and a disease duration of less than 3 months. Anyone with other autoimmune diseases, uncontrolled infections, pregnancy or lactation was excluded from the study. Clinical symptoms, serum thyroxine, TRAb, thyroid ultrasound and orbital computed tomography formed the basis of the diagnosis. Ficoll-Paque density gradient centrifugation was used to isolate PBMCs from about 9.4 ml of fresh peripheral blood. Total RNA was extracted using Trizol reagent, and RNA quality was checked on an Agilent 2100 Bioanalyzer. This entry is derived from a study of Graves' ophthalmopathy and Graves' hyperthyroidism (dated by TCRdb to the late 2010s). Background on the whole study: Peripheral blood was collected at initial diagnosis, before any treatment. To tell Graves' ophthalmopathy apart from Graves' hyperthyroidism, and to predict which patients would progress to ophthalmopathy, the study relied on TCR beta repertoire signatures. In total, 135 blood samples were TCR-sequenced: approximately 42 ophthalmopathy, roughly 80 hyperthyroidism and some 17 hyperthyroidism-to-ophthalmopathy patients. To explore V-J signatures that separate ophthalmopathy from hyperthyroidism, a discovery set of 95 to 100 patients was enrolled, consisting of 40 to 45 with ophthalmopathy and 57 with stable hyperthyroidism. An independent validation cohort was composed of around 19 hyperthyroidism patients and approximately 15 patients who later progressed from hyperthyroidism to ophthalmopathy. T-cell repertoires of thyroid tissue and blood were compared in over 5 hyperthyroidism patients. Following sampling, methimazole starting at 30 mg daily was administered to hyperthyroidism patients, and high-dose intravenous methylprednisolone was administered to ophthalmopathy patients. For training and testing, the 100 or so patients in the discovery cohort were randomly divided in a 7:3 ratio. The paper's findings and limits, for the study overall: In validation, the model predicted ophthalmopathy progression with less than 71% sensitivity and approximately 78% specificity; around twelve predicted patients were CT-confirmed with GO in a median of around 6.5 months. No statistical method was used to predetermine the sample size, and group allocation was not hidden from the investigators. In cross-validation, the 13-signature model distinguished ophthalmopathy from stable hyperthyroidism with approximately 90% sensitivity and about 81% specificity, while in the test set the corresponding values were about 80% and 75%. Most expanded thyroid clonotypes with frequency above 0.001 were also detected in blood, suggesting blood repertoires may reflect the thyroid immune response.

Looking up the germline V gene (reference sequence) yields CDR1 SGHAT and CDR2 FQDESV. From its cysteine to its phenylalanine, the CDR3 spans 16 amino acids. Only the CDR3 DNA is retained, 48 bases long and in frame from the first base. At the junction V is shortened by 5 bases and J by 2 bases, with 18 bases in between. TCR beta CDR3 regions were amplified from RNA transcripts for repertoire sequencing. The first round was an RT-PCR using HTBI primers with the Qiagen OneStep RT-PCR kit, and this first round was followed by a second-round multiplex PCR, then size selection and purification. Libraries were sequenced paired-end with 100 bp reads on an Illumina HiSeq2000. The paper's processing steps were these. SOAPnuke was used to process the reads, throwing out any read that had adapters, had uncalled bases, had a mean Phred below 15, or lacked an exact constant-primer or identifier match. High-quality paired reads were merged with COPE v1.2.5. Each unique nucleotide sequence was defined as a clonotype, and clonotypes were aligned to IMGT TRB V, D and J references with MiTCR v1.1. Only V-J combinations with frequency above 0.0001 were analysed, covering approximately 99% of repertoires. A TCR clonal expansion and chaos score per V-J combination was defined as the ratio of F50 clonal expansion to chaos observed in the TCRdist matrix. Welch's t-statistics and random forest were used to reduce the features to 13 V-J combinations, which were then used as input to a naive Bayes classifier. Thyroid-blood repertoire similarity was quantified with the Morisita-Horn index. In TCRdb, the public reads were trimmed at Q25 with fastp and aligned with MiXCR, with productive beta chains retained. Every entry covers one CDR3 protein and lists the most common genes and DNA from its rows. These V and J calls originate from TCRdb's pipeline instead of the authors' own analysis. The sample yields about 220,000 distinct CDR3 sequences; around a fifth were counted once. The top ten constitute about 46% of the sample.

This sequence uses TRBV11-1 and TRBJ1-1, with TRBD1 perhaps the D gene, on 6 matching bases. This TCR was sampled from a woman between 45 and 60 years old with Graves' ophthalmopathy. Donor details come from another sample of the same person, matched by shared clones. Sequencing used peripheral blood. The CDR3 region reads CASSQPPGQLNTEAFF. The DNA is TGTGCCAGCAGCCAGCCTCCAGGACAGCTCAACACTGAAGCTTTCTTT.